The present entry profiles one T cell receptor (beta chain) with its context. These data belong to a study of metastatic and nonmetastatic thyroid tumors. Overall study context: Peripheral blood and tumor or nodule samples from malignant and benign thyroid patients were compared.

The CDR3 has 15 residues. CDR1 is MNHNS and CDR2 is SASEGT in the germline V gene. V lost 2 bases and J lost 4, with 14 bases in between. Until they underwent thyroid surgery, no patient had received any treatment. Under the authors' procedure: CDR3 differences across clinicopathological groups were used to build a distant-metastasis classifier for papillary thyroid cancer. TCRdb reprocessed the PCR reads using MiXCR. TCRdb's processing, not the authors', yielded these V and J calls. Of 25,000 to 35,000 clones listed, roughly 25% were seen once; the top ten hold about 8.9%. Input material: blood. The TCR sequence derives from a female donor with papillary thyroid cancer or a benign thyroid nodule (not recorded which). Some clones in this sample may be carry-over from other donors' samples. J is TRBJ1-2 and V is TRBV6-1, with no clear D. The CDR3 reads CASSESAHDSYGYTF. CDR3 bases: TGTGCCAGCAGTGAATCCGCGCACGATTCCTATGGCTACACCTTC.